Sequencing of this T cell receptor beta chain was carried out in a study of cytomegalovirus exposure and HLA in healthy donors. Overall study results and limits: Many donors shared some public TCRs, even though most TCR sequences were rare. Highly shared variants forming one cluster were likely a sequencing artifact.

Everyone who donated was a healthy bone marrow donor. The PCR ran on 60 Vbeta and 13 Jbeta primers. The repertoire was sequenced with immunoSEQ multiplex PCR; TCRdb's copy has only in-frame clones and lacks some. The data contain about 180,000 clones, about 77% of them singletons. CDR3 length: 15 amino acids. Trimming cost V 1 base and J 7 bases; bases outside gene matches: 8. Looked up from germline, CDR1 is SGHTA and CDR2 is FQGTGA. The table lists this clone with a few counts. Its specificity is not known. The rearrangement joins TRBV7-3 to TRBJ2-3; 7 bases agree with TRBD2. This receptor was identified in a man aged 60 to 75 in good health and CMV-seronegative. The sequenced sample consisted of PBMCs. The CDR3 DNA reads TGTGCCAGCAGCTTAAAGTCGGGGACTACAAATACGCAGTATTTT. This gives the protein CASSLKSGTTNTQYF.